The TCR beta chain described here comes from a study of control samples from healthy donors and cancer patients. Using immunoSEQ multiplex PCR, the repertoire was profiled, and TCRdb retains in-frame clones only, with some absent. The sample includes about 180,000 clones, nearly 90% of them seen just once. CDR1 and CDR2 (germline): SGHDN, FVKESK. This CDR3 contains 17 residues. V lost 4 bases and J lost 8; bases outside the gene matches: 17. The chain recombines TRBV14 with TRBJ2-4; 7 nucleotides line up with TRBD2. The sequence was collected from a woman in her fifties or sixties in good health. The material sequenced was blood. Here the CDR3 DNA reads TGTGCCAGCAGCCGAAATGCCGCGATGGGGGGGATGGACATTCAGTACTTC. It specifies CASSRNAAMGGMDIQYF. The entire variable domain, with the rest obtained from reference TRBV14 and TRBJ2-4, is as follows: EAGVTQFPSHSVIEKGQTVTLRCDPISGHDNLYWYRRVMGKEIKFLLHFVKESKQDESGMPNNRFLAERTGGTYSTLKVQPAELEDSGVYFCASSRNAAMGGMDIQYFGAGTRLSVL.